Shown below are 8 T cell receptor beta chains from a single sample sequenced in a study of CD8 T cells in Susac syndrome. A quantity of roughly 0.5 to 1 ug RNA underwent reverse transcription using random hexamers. One entry per CDR3 protein, called by TCRdb with MiXCR from the immunoSEQ multiplex PCR reads. In the table there are fewer than 250,000 distinct CDR3 sequences, about 94% of which are singletons. The sequenced material came from CD4+ T cells from PBMCs. The receptor source for this set is a human donor in good health.

This chain joins TRBV20-1 and TRBJ1-5; D not certain. Germline CDR1 reads DFQATT; CDR2 reads SNEGSKA (reference sequence). The CDR3 loop spans 13 amino acids. The ends were cut back, 4 bases at V and 0 bases at J, with 7 bases in the middle. CDR3 residues: CSAKGLSNQPQHF. In nucleotides, the CDR3 is TGCAGTGCTAAAGGCCTTAGCAATCAGCCCCAGCATTTT.

This clonotype was detected only once. J is TRBJ2-1 and V is TRBV6-5; no definite D call. Trimming removed 7 bases at V and 4 bases at J, with 8 bases between. Germline loops: CDR1 MNHEY, CDR2 SVGAGI. The CDR3 sequence is 12 residues long. CDR3 in amino acids: CASTSDYNEQFF. The CDR3 DNA reads as TGTGCCAGCACCTCAGATTACAATGAGCAGTTCTTC.

This chain links TRBV29-1 with TRBJ1-2, with D uncertain. The CDR3 runs 11 residues. The germline V gene has CDR1 SQVTM and CDR2 ANQGSEA. V was shortened by 7 bases and J by 7 bases, with 13 bases between the two germline ends. CDR3 amino acids: CSALWPGGYTF. Written as DNA, the CDR3 is TGCAGCGCCTTATGGCCGGGTGGCTACACCTTC.

The chain has TRBV12-3 or TRBV12-4 and TRBJ2-2; TRBD1 matches at 11 bases. The CDR3 is made up of 17 amino acids. With V trimmed by 3 bases and J by 4 bases, 7 bases remained unmatched. CDR3 in DNA: TGTGCCAGCAGTTTGGTGGGACAGGGGGTTGGCACCGGGGAGCTGTTTTTT. This sequence encodes CASSLVGQGVGTGELFF.

This clonotype was picked up one time. This chain uses TRBV24-1 with TRBJ2-3; TRBD1 or TRBD2 may be the D gene (6 bases each). This CDR3 has 15 amino acids. Germline assignment: CDR1 KGHDR and CDR2 SFDVKD. V was cut by 3 bases and J by 6 bases, with 15 bases left in between. The CDR3 region is CATSDPRGGLDTQYF. The CDR3 region has the DNA TGTGCCACCAGTGATCCCCGTGGGGGGCTGGATACGCAGTATTTT.

The chain joins TRBV29-1 to TRBJ2-2, with D possibly matching TRBD1 (5 bases). This CDR3 spans 14 amino acids. CDR1 and CDR2 from the germline V gene are SQVTM and ANQGSEA. V lost 0 bases, J lost 6 bases, and 11 bases lay in between. This CDR3 is CSVEDLTGPGELFF. CDR3 sequence (DNA): TGCAGCGTTGAAGATCTTACAGGCCCCGGGGAGCTGTTTTTT.

Written as DNA, the CDR3 is TGTGCCAGCAGCCGGGACAGGAGTAACACCGGGGAGCTGTTTTTT. Protein: CASSRDRSNTGELFF. The chain uses TRBV11-1 and TRBJ2-2; TRBD1 aligns across 8 bases. Germline assignment: CDR1 SGHAT and CDR2 FQDESV (reference sequence). V gave up 5 bases and J gave up 2 bases; unmatched junction bases: 4. This CDR3 has 15 amino acids.

This clonotype has only a few counts. This chain uses TRBV30 with TRBJ1-5; D unclear. This CDR3 spans 13 amino acids. Looked up from germline, CDR1 is GTSNPN and CDR2 is SVGIG (reference sequence). Trimming took 1 base from V and 3 from J, leaving 7 bases between them. The CDR3 reads CAWSGGDNQPQHF. DNA of the CDR3: TGTGCCTGGAGTGGCGGGGACAATCAGCCCCAGCATTTT.